A few counts support the clone carrying this T cell receptor beta chain. The antigen is unknown. With the read ending 3 residues before the CDR3 end, the germline J gene is used to fill in that end. This specimen comes from a study of T cell clonality in common variable immunodeficiency. Study-level points and caveats: TCRbeta clonality was increased in CVID versus healthy controls. T cell subpopulation sequencing would be needed to explain CVID clonality. In common variable immunodeficiency, TCR beta chains reportedly carried fewer deletions and N-nucleotide insertions.

CDR1 is SGHRS and CDR2 is YFSETQ in the germline V gene. With 4 bases clipped from V and 0 bases from J, the junction kept 11 bases outside the gene matches. The CDR3 is 18 residues long. This table comes from immunoSEQ multiplex PCR, and its TCRdb copy is limited to in-frame clones, with some not included. The sample shows about 44,000 clones, none of them appearing just once. The rearrangement links TRBV5-1 to TRBJ2-7, with 12 bases lining up with TRBD2. The source of this sequence is a person aged 18-70 years in good health. Sequenced material: peripheral blood mononuclear cells. Incomplete CDR3 DNA: TGCGCCAGCAGCCGAGGACTAGCGGGAACTAAAAGCTCCTACGAG. Its protein is CASSRGLAGTKSSYE. The CDR3 in its entirety is CASSRGLAGTKSSYEQYF.